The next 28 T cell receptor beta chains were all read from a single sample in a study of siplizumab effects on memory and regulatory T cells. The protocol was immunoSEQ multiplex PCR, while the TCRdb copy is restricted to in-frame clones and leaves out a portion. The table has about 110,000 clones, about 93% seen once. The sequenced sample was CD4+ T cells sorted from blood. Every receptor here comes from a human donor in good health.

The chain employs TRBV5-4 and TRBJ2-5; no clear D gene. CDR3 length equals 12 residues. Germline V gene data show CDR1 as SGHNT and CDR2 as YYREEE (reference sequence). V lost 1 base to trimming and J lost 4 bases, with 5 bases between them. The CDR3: CASSLMGETQYF. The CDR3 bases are TGTGCCAGCAGCTTGATGGGAGAGACCCAGTACTTC.

The CDR3 nucleotides read TGCAGTGCTAAAACCACAGATACGCAGTATTTT. It encodes CSAKTTDTQYF. The chain uses TRBV20-1 and TRBJ2-3; D ambiguous. Germline V CDR1 and CDR2: DFQATT, SNEGSKA (reference sequence). V lost 4 bases to trimming and J lost 2 bases, with 4 bases between them. This CDR3 has 11 amino acids.

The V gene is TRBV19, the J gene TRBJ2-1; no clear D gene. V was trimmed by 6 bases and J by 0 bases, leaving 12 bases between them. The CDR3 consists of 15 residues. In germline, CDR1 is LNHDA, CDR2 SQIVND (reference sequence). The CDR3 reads CASRNRASSYNEQFF. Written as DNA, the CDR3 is TGTGCCAGTAGGAATAGGGCCAGCTCCTACAATGAGCAGTTCTTC.

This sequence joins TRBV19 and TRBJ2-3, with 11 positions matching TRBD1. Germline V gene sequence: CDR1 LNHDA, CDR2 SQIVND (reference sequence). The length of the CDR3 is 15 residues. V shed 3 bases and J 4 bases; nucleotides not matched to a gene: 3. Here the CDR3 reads CASSIGQGAADTQYF. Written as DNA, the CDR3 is TGTGCCAGTAGTATCGGACAGGGGGCTGCAGATACGCAGTATTTT.

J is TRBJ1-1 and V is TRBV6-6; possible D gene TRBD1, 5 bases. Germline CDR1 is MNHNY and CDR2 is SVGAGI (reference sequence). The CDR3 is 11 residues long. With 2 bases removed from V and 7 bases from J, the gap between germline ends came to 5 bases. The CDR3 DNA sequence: TGTGCCAGCAGTTACGGGGGTGAAGCTTTCTTT. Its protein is CASSYGGEAFF.

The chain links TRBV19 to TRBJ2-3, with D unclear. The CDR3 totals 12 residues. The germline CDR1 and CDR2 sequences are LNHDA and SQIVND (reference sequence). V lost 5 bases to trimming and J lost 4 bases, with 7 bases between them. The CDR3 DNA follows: TGTGCCAGTAGTCCTCCGTCAGATACGCAGTATTTT. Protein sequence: CASSPPSDTQYF.

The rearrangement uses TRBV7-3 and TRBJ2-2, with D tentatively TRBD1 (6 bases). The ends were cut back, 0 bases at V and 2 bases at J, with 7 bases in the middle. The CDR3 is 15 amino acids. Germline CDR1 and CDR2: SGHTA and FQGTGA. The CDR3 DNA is TGTGCCAGCAGCTTAACCGGGACAAACACCGGGGAGCTGTTTTTT. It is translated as CASSLTGTNTGELFF.

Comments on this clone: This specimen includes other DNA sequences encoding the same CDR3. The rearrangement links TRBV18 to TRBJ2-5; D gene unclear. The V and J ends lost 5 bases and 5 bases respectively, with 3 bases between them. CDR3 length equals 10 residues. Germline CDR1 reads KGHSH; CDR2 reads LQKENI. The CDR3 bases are TGTGCCAGCTCAGGGGAGACCCAGTACTTC. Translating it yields CASSGETQYF.

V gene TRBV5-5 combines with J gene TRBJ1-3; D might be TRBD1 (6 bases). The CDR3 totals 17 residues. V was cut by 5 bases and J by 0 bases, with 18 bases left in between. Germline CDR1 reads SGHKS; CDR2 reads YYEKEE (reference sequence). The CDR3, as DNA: TGTGCCAGCAGTCGGTATGGAGGGGGTGGCTCTGGAAACACCATATATTTT. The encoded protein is CASSRYGGGGSGNTIYF.

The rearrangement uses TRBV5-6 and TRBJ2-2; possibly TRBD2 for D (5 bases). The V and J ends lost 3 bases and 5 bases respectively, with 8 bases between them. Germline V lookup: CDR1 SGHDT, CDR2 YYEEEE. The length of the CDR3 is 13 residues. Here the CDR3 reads CASSYPGTGELFF. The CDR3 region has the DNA TGTGCCAGCAGCTATCCGGGAACCGGGGAGCTGTTTTTT.

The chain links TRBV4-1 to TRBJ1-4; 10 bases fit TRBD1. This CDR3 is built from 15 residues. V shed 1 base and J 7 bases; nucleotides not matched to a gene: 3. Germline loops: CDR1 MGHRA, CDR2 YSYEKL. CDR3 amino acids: CASSQATGGFEKLFF. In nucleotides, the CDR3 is TGCGCCAGCAGCCAAGCGACAGGGGGCTTTGAAAAACTGTTTTTT.

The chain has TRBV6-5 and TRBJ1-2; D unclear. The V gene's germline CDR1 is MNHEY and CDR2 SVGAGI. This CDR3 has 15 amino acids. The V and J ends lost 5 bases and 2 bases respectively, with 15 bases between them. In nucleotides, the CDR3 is TGTGCCAGCAGTCCTTTTAGCAGTACCAACTATGGCTACACCTTC. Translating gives CASSPFSSTNYGYTF.

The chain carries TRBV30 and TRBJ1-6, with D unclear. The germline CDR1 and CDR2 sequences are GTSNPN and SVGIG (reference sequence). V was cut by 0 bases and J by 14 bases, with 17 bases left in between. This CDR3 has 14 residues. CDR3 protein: CAWSVHRVPWSLHF. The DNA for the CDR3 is TGTGCCTGGAGTGTGCACAGAGTGCCGTGGTCCCTCCACTTT.

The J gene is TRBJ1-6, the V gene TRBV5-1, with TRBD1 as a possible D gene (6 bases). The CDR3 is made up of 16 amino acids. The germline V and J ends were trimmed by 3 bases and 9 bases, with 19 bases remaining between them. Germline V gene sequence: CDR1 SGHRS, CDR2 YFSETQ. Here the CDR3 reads CASSSNLRGHGSPLHF. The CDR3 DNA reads TGCGCCAGCAGCTCAAATCTGCGGGGGCACGGTTCACCCCTCCACTTT.

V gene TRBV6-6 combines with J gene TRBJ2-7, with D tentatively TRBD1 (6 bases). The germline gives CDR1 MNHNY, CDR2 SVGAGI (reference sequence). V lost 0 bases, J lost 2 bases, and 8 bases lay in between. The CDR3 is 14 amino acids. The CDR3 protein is CASSYSQGTYEQYF. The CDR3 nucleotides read TGTGCCAGCAGTTACTCTCAGGGGACCTACGAGCAGTACTTC.

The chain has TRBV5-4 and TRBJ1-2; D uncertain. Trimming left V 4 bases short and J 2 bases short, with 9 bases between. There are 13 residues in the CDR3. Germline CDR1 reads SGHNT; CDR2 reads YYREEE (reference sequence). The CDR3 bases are TGTGCCAGCAGCCCCGACGGCAACTATGGCTACACCTTC. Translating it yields CASSPDGNYGYTF.

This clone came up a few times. Written as DNA, the CDR3 is TGTGCCAGCAGCACAGGGGATACGACTTCACCCCTCCACTTT. Translation: CASSTGDTTSPLHF. V gene TRBV7-3 combines with J gene TRBJ1-6, with 7 nucleotides matching TRBD1. In germline, CDR1 is SGHTA, CDR2 FQGTGA. CDR3 size: 14 residues. The V and J ends lost 5 bases and 9 bases, in that order; junction bases with no gene match: 7.

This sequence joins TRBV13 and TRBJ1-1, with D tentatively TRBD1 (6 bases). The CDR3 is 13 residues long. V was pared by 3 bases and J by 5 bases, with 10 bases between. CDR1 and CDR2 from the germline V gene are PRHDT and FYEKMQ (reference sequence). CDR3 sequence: CASSFAGETEAFF. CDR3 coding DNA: TGTGCCAGCAGCTTTGCAGGGGAAACTGAAGCTTTCTTT. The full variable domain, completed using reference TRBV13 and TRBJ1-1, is AAGVIQSPRHLIKEKRETATLKCYPIPRHDTVYWYQQGPGQDPQFLISFYEKMQSDKGSIPDRFSAQQFSDYHSELNMSSLELGDSALYFCASSFAGETEAFFGQGTRLTVV.

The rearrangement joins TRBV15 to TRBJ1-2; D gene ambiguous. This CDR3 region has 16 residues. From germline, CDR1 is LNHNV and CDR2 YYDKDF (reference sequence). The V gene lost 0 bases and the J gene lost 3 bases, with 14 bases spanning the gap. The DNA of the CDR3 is TGTGCCACCAGCAGAGATAAAGCGGCCCCTCACTATGGCTACACCTTC. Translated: CATSRDKAAPHYGYTF.

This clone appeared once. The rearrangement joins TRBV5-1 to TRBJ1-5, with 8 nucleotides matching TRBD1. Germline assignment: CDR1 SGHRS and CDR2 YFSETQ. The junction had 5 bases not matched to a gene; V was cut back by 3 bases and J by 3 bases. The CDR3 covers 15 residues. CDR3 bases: TGCGCCAGCAGCTGGACAGGGCAGGACAATCAGCCCCAGCATTTT. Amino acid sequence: CASSWTGQDNQPQHF. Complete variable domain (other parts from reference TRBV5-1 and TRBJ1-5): KAGVTQTPRYLIKTRGQQVTLSCSPISGHRSVSWYQQTPGQGLQFLFEYFSETQRNKGNFPGRFSGRQFSNSRSEMNVSTLELGDSALYLCASSWTGQDNQPQHFGDGTRLSIL.

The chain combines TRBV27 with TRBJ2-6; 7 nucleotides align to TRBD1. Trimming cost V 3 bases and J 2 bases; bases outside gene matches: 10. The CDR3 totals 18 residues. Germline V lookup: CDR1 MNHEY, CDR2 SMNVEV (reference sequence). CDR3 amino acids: CASSFLGGGSPGANVLTF. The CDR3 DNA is TGTGCCAGCAGTTTCCTAGGGGGCGGCAGCCCTGGGGCCAACGTCCTGACTTTC.

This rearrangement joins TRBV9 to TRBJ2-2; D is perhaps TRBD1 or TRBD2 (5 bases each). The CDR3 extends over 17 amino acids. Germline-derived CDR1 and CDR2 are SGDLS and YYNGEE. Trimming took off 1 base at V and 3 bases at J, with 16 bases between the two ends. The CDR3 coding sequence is TGTGCCAGCAGCGTATCCCCGCCGGGACGGTACACCGGGGAGCTGTTTTTT. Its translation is CASSVSPPGRYTGELFF.

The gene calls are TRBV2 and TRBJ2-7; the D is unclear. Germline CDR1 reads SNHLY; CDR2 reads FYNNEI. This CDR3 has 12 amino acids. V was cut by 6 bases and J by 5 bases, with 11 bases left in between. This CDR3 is CASRGSLDEQYF. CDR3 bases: TGTGCCAGCAGGGGGTCACTGGACGAGCAGTACTTC.

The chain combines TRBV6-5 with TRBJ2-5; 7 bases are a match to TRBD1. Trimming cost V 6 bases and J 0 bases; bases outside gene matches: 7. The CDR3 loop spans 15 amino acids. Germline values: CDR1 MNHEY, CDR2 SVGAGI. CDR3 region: CASSPQGEYQETQYF. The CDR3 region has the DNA TGTGCCAGCAGCCCCCAGGGGGAGTACCAAGAGACCCAGTACTTC.

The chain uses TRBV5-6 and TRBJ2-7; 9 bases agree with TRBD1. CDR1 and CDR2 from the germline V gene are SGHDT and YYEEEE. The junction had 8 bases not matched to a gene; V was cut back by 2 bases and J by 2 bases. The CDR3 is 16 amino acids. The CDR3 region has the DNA TGTGCCAGCAGCTTACCTCGGGACAGGGACACCTACGAGCAGTACTTC. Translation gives CASSLPRDRDTYEQYF.

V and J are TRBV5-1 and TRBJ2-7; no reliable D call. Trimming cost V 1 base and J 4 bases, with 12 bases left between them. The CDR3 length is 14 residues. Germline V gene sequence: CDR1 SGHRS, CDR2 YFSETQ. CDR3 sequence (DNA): TGCGCCAGCAGCTTGTCCGGCGATACATACGAGCAGTACTTC. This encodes CASSLSGDTYEQYF.

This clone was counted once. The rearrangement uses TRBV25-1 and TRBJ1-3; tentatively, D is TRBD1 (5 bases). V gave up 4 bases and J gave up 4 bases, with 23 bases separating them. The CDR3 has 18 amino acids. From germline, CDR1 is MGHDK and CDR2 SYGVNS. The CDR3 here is CASSVIAGTAGTGNTIYF. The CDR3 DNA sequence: TGTGCCAGCAGTGTAATCGCCGGGACCGCAGGTACCGGAAACACCATATATTTT.

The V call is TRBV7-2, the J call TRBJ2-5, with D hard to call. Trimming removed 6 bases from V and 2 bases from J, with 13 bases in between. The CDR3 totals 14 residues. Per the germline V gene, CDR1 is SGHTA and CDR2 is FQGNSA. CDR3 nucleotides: TGTGCCAGCAGTGGGGTTGGGCAGCAAGAGACCCAGTACTTC. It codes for CASSGVGQQETQYF.